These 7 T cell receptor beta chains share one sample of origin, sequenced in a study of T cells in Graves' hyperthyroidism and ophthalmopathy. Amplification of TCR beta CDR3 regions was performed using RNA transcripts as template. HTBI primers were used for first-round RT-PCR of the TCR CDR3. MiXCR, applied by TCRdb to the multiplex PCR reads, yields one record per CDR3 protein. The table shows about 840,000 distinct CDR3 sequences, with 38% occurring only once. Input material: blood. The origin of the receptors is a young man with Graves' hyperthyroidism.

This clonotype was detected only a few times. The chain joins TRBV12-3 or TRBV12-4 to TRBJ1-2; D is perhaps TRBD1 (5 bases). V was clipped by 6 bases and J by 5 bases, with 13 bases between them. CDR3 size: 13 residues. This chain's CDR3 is CASRNDSSYGYTF. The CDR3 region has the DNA TGTGCCAGCAGGAACGACAGCTCGTATGGCTACACCTTC.

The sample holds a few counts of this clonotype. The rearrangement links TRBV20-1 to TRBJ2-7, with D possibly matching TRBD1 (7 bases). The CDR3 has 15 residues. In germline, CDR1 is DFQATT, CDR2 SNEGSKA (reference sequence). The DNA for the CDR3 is TGCAGCGGAACCCTGGGCAGGGGGGCCTCCTACGAGCAGTACTTC. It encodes CSGTLGRGASYEQYF.

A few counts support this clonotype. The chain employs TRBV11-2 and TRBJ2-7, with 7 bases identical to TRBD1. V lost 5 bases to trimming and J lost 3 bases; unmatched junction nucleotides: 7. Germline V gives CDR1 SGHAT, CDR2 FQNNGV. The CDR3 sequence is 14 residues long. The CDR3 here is CASSHRDRFYEQYF. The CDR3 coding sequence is TGTGCCAGCAGCCACCGGGACAGATTCTACGAGCAGTACTTC. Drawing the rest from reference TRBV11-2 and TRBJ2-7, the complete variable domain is EAGVAQSPRYKIIEKRQSVAFWCNPISGHATLYWYQQILGQGPKLLIQFQNNGVVDDSQLPKDRFSAERLKGVDSTLKIQPAKLEDSAVYLCASSHRDRFYEQYFGPGTRLTVT.

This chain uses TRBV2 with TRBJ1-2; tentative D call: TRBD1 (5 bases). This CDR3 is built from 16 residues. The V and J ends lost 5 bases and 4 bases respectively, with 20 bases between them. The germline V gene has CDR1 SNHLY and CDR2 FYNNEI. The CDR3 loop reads CASSTEKGLGLYGYTF. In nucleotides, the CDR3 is TGTGCCAGCAGTACCGAGAAGGGGTTGGGCCTCTATGGCTACACCTTC.

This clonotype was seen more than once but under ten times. Written as DNA, the CDR3 is TGTGCCAGCAGCTTAGCCACCGTGGGGGGCTCCATGAACACTGAAGCTTTCTTT. Translated, it gives CASSLATVGGSMNTEAFF. This sequence joins TRBV7-8 and TRBJ1-1, with D maybe TRBD1 (6 bases). This CDR3 has 18 residues. Germline loops: CDR1 SGHVS, CDR2 FQNEAQ. V shed 0 bases and J shed 0 bases, with 17 bases lying between them.

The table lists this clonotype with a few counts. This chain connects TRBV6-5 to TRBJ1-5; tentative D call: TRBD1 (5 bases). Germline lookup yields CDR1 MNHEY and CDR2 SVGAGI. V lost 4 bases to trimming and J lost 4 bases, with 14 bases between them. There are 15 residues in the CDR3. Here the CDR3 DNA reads TGTGCCAGCAGTTCGCCCCGGACACTGAATCAGCCCCAGCATTTT. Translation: CASSSPRTLNQPQHF.

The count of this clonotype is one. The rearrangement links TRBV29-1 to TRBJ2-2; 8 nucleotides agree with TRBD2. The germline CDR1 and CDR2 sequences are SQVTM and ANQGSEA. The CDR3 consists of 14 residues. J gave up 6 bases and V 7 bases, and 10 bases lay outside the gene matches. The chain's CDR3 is CSGTRGGGSGELFF. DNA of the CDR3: TGCAGCGGCACTCGGGGGGGGGGGTCCGGGGAGCTGTTTTTT.